This T cell receptor beta chain was sequenced in a study of cytomegalovirus exposure and HLA in healthy donors. Study-level points and caveats: Using a false discovery rate of 0.05, a later analysis showed that 15,000 to 20,000 TCR beta sequences were associated with HLA alleles. It was likely that a cluster of highly shared sequence variants was a sequencing artifact.

This CDR3 comprises 15 residues. Germline V gene data show CDR1 as LNHNV and CDR2 as YYDKDF (reference sequence). A word on this clone: Antigen unknown. At one end, the junction sequence differs from germline, possibly due to a read error. The sample has other DNA sequences that encode this CDR3 too.

The PCR made use of 60 Vbeta and 13 Jbeta primers. As handled by the study authors: A later analysis counted 80 million or so unique TCR beta chains, 9.5 million to 12 million shared. Here immunoSEQ multiplex PCR was the method, and the copy in TCRdb shows in-frame clones only, minus some. The DNA gave D and trimming, while V, J and clone size come from that table. The profile covers about 89,000 clones, with 85% appearing a single time and less than 8% taken by the ten largest. Material: PBMCs. This sequence originates from a man between 35 and 55 years old in good health and CMV-seropositive. V is TRBV15 and J is TRBJ2-1, with TRBD2 matching 9 bases. DNA for the CDR3: TGTGCCACCAGTAGAGAACTAGCGGGTACCCATGAGCAGTTCTTC. It specifies CATSRELAGTHEQFF.